These 22 T cell receptor beta chains came from one sample sequenced in a study. One entry per CDR3 protein, called by TCRdb with MiXCR from the 5' RACE reads. The sample includes about 11,000 distinct CDR3 sequences, roughly 18% of them seen just once. Treg sorting used a CD4+CD25+CD127-/low gate. Sequences were obtained from Tregs sorted from a lymph node. The receptor source for this set is a female donor with breast cancer.

The rearrangement links TRBV2 to TRBJ2-7; D ambiguous. The CDR3 consists of 14 residues. V shed 8 bases and J shed 0 bases, with 14 bases lying between them. The germline gives CDR1 SNHLY, CDR2 FYNNEI. The CDR3 protein is CASLRPGASYEQYF. The CDR3 bases are TGTGCCAGCCTTCGGCCAGGTGCCTCCTACGAGCAGTACTTC.

DNA for the CDR3: TGCGCCAGCAGCTTGGCGAGCTTCTCTGGAAACACCATATATTTT. Translating it yields CASSLASFSGNTIYF. The chain uses TRBV5-1 and TRBJ1-3; D unresolved. Trimming cost V 0 bases and J 0 bases, with 7 bases left between them. The CDR3 totals 15 residues. CDR1 and CDR2 (germline): SGHRS, YFSETQ.

In its sample, this clonotype is medium-sized. The gene calls are TRBV6-5 and TRBJ1-1; possible D gene TRBD1, 6 bases. Germline values: CDR1 MNHEY, CDR2 SVGAGI. Trimming removed 7 bases from V and 8 bases from J, with 11 bases in between. The CDR3 runs to 11 residues. DNA of the CDR3: TGTGCCAGCAAGAGACAGGCAGAAGCTTTCTTT. This translates into CASKRQAEAFF.

This clonotype was observed at least ten times. The chain joins TRBV25-1 to TRBJ1-1; D may be TRBD1 (6 bases). The CDR3 sequence is 15 residues long. Germline V gene data show CDR1 as MGHDK and CDR2 as SYGVNS. The V end was cut by 4 bases, the J end by 1 base, with 13 bases between. The CDR3 region has the DNA TGTGCCAGCAGTGCCCCGGGACACCAGAACACTGAAGCTTTCTTT. Protein sequence: CASSAPGHQNTEAFF.

This clonotype was observed a handful of times. Being one base from a much bigger clone, this may be a read error. This rearrangement joins TRBV20-1 to TRBJ2-1, with 10 bases fitting TRBD2. Losses at the gene ends were 6 bases for V and 2 bases for J; bases not matched to a gene: 10. The CDR3 runs 16 residues. Per germline, CDR1 DFQATT and CDR2 SNEGSKA (reference sequence). Written as DNA, the CDR3 is TGCAGTGCGGCGCCACCTAGCGGGGGCGCCTACAATGAGCAGTTCTTC. This gives the protein CSAAPPSGGAYNEQFF.

This clonotype was recorded at least ten times. J is TRBJ2-2 and V is TRBV7-2, with D possibly called TRBD1 or TRBD2 (5 bases each). Germline CDR1 is SGHTA and CDR2 is FQGNSA. V lost 5 bases to trimming and J lost 7 bases, with 11 bases between them. CDR3 length: 13 amino acids. This CDR3 reads CASSRGVNGELFF. The CDR3 DNA reads TGTGCCAGCAGCCGAGGGGTGAACGGGGAGCTGTTTTTT. Full variable domain (missing parts from reference TRBV7-2 and TRBJ2-2): GAGVSQSPSNKVTEKGKDVELRCDPISGHTALYWYRQSLGQGLEFLIYFQGNSAPDKSGLPSDRFSAERTGGSVSTLTIQRTQQEDSAVYLCASSRGVNGELFFGEGSRLTVL.

This clonotype was seen repeatedly, ten times or more. The J gene is TRBJ2-5, the V gene TRBV28; D is perhaps TRBD2 (6 bases). V lost 7 bases to trimming and J lost 2 bases, with 11 bases between them. The germline gives CDR1 MDHEN, CDR2 SYDVKM. The CDR3 has 13 residues. CDR3 bases: TGTGCCAGCATGTTAGCGGAGCAAGAGACCCAGTACTTC. It yields the protein CASMLAEQETQYF.

Ten or more counts support this clonotype. The gene calls are TRBV27 and TRBJ1-2, with TRBD1 matching 8 bases. CDR1 and CDR2 from the germline V gene are MNHEY and SMNVEV (reference sequence). J lost 8 bases, V lost 3 bases, and 8 bases had no gene match. This CDR3 region has 14 residues. This chain's CDR3 is CASSFQGQGEGYTF. DNA of the CDR3: TGTGCCAGCAGTTTCCAAGGACAGGGAGAAGGCTACACCTTC.

As to this clonotype: One base away lies a much larger clone, so this may be a sequencing read error. The chain employs TRBV6-1 and TRBJ1-5, with D unresolved. This CDR3 is built from 15 residues. The germline V gene encodes CDR1 MNHNS and CDR2 SASEGT. Deletions cut 8 bases from V and 1 base from J, with 15 bases between. CDR3 in amino acids: CASGRQRGSNQPQHF. Here the CDR3 DNA reads TGTGCCAGCGGGAGACAAAGAGGGAGCAATCAGCCCCAGCATTTT.

This clonotype was detected many times. In DNA, the CDR3 is TGCAGCGTTTCGGGGGGAGCCCCCTACGAGCAGTACTTC. Amino acids: CSVSGGAPYEQYF. The V gene is TRBV29-1, the J gene TRBJ2-7, with TRBD2 matching over 7 bases. CDR1 SQVTM and CDR2 ANQGSEA come from the germline V gene. The CDR3 length is 13 residues. V shed 5 bases, J shed 2 bases, and the junction held 6 bases outside the gene matches.

This clonotype has at least ten counts. The genes are TRBV6-5 and TRBJ1-6; D ambiguous. CDR1 and CDR2 (germline): MNHEY, SVGAGI. This CDR3 is built from 14 residues. V lost 2 bases to trimming and J lost 5 bases, with 7 bases between them. This CDR3 reads CASSYILNNSPLHF. CDR3 nucleotides: TGTGCCAGCAGTTACATCCTGAATAATTCACCCCTCCACTTT.

Note on this clonotype: This clone may be a read error of a much larger clone one base away. The chain joins TRBV27 to TRBJ1-6; TRBD1 agrees at 7 bases. CDR3 length equals 15 residues. Germline-derived CDR1 and CDR2 are MNHEY and SMNVEV (reference sequence). The V and J ends lost 5 bases and 6 bases, in that order; junction bases with no gene match: 7. This chain's CDR3 is CASSVKDRLNSPLHF. Written as DNA, the CDR3 is TGTGCCAGCAGTGTCAAGGACAGGCTTAATTCACCCCTCCACTTT.

Sample share makes this clonotype medium-sized. The chain links TRBV7-3 to TRBJ1-1; D is perhaps TRBD1 (5 bases). The CDR3 contains 14 residues. V lost 5 bases and J lost 0, with 10 bases in between. The germline CDR1 and CDR2 sequences are SGHTA and FQGTGA. CDR3 DNA: TGTGCCAGCAGCGTATCGGGGGTGAACACTGAAGCTTTCTTT. The encoded protein is CASSVSGVNTEAFF.

The table lists this clonotype with many counts. The chain couples TRBV7-9 to TRBJ1-2; D uncertain. Germline V gives CDR1 SEHNR, CDR2 FQNEAQ (reference sequence). CDR3 length equals 15 residues. The ends were cut back, 2 bases at V and 5 bases at J, with 15 bases in the middle. The CDR3, as DNA: TGTGCCAGCAGCTTATTAAACTCGGGGAGATATGGCTACACCTTC. This translates into CASSLLNSGRYGYTF.

This clonotype showed up just a few times. The chain is built from TRBV5-3 and TRBJ1-1; no clear D gene. TRBV5-3 falls under the ORF class, with uncertain function. CDR3 size: 15 residues. Trimming removed 4 bases at V and 0 bases at J, with 13 bases between. The CDR3 DNA is TGTGCCAGAAGCAGTCCAGCAGCGATGAACACTGAAGCTTTCTTT. It translates to CARSSPAAMNTEAFF.

The chain has TRBV5-1 and TRBJ2-1; 10 bases agree with TRBD2. This CDR3 has 17 amino acids. With V trimmed by 4 bases and J by 7 bases, 14 bases remained unmatched. The V gene's germline CDR1 is SGHRS and CDR2 YFSETQ. The CDR3 DNA sequence: TGCGCCAGCAGCCCGGGCTACTTACTAGCGGGAAAGAATGAGCAGTTCTTC. This codes for CASSPGYLLAGKNEQFF.

This clonotype was observed many times. The rearrangement joins TRBV5-1 to TRBJ1-1, with D perhaps matching TRBD1 (5 bases). This CDR3 has 15 residues. The V and J ends lost 4 bases and 0 bases respectively, with 13 bases between them. Germline loops: CDR1 SGHRS, CDR2 YFSETQ. The DNA for the CDR3 is TGCGCCAGCAGCCTTCAAGGAGGGGTGAACACTGAAGCTTTCTTT. Its protein is CASSLQGGVNTEAFF.

This clonotype was seen only a few times. Being one base from a much bigger clone, this may be a read error. In this CDR3 the conserved last residue, phenylalanine or tryptophan, is missing, so a read error is likely. This sequence joins TRBV11-3 and TRBJ2-1, with D maybe TRBD1 (6 bases). Per germline, CDR1 SGHNT and CDR2 YENEEA. There are 15 residues in the CDR3. V lost 5 bases to trimming and J lost 5 bases, with 16 bases between them. CDR3 sequence (DNA): TGTGCCAGCAGCCGTACAGGGACGAGAGACAATGAGCAGTTCTCC. Its translation is CASSRTGTRDNEQFS.

This clonotype was recorded many times. The chain uses TRBV7-3 and TRBJ1-1; D is uncertain. In germline, CDR1 is SGHTA, CDR2 FQGTGA. Trimming left V 4 bases short and J 0 bases short, with 6 bases between. This CDR3 has 13 amino acids. CDR3 DNA: TGTGCCAGCAGCTACACCATGAACACTGAAGCTTTCTTT. Translation gives CASSYTMNTEAFF.

The chain uses TRBV2 and TRBJ2-1; D perhaps matches TRBD1 (6 bases). The tail of the sequence fits TRBJ2-7 better, so the J call may be wrong. Germline V CDR1 and CDR2: SNHLY, FYNNEI. The CDR3 is made up of 15 amino acids. The CDR3 DNA is TGTGCCAGCAGCCTGACAGGCCATACCTTCAATGAGCAGTACTTC. Its protein is CASSLTGHTFNEQYF.

By sample fraction, this clonotype is medium-sized. The chain combines TRBV5-1 with TRBJ2-7; 8 positions agree with TRBD2. CDR1 SGHRS and CDR2 YFSETQ come from the germline V gene. The J segment lost 2 bases and the V segment lost 4 bases, leaving 5 bases of the junction unmatched. This CDR3 is built from 14 residues. The CDR3 is CASSPIAGTYEQYF. The CDR3 DNA is TGCGCCAGCAGCCCGATAGCGGGAACCTACGAGCAGTACTTC.

This clonotype counts as medium-sized. The chain combines TRBV12-3 or TRBV12-4 with TRBJ1-5, with D possibly being TRBD1 (6 bases). The CDR3 runs to 15 residues. Trimming removed 6 bases at V and 2 bases at J, with 14 bases between. CDR3 DNA: TGTGCCAGCAGCCGCCAGGGGCTAGGCAATCAGCCCCAGCATTTT. Amino acid sequence: CASSRQGLGNQPQHF.